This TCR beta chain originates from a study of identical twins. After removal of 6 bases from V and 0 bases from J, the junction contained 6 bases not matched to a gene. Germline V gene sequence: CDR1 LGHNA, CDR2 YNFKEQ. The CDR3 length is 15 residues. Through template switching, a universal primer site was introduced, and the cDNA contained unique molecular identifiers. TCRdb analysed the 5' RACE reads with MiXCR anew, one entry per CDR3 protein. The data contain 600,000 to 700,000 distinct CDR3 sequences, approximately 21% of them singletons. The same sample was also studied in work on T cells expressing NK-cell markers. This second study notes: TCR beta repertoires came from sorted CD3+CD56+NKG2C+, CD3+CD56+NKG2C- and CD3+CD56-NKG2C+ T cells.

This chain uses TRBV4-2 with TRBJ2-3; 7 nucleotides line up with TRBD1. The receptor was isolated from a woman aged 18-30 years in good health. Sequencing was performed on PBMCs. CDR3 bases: TGTGCCAGCAGAACAGGGGCCCTTAGCACAGATACGCAGTATTTT. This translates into CASRTGALSTDTQYF.